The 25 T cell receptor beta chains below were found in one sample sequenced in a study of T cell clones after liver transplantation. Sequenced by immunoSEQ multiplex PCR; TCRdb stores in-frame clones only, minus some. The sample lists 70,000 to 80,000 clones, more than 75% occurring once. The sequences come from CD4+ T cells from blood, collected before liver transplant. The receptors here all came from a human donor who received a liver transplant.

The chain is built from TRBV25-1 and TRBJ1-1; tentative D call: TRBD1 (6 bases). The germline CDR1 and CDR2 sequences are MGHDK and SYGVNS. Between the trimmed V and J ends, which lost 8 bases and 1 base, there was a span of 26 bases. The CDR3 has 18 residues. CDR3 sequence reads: CASRPPPWWQGSNTEAFF. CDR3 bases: TGTGCCAGCCGTCCCCCACCCTGGTGGCAGGGGTCGAACACTGAAGCTTTCTTT.

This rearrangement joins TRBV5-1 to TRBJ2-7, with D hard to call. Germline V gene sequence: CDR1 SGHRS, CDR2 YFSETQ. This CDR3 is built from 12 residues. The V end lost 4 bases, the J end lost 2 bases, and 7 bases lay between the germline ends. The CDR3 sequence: CASSTRPYEQYF. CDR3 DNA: TGCGCCAGCAGCACTCGCCCCTACGAGCAGTACTTC.

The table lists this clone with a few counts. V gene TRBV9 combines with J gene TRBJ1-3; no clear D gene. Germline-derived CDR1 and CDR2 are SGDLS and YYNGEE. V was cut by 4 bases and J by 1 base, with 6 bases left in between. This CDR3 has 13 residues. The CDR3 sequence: CASSPISGNTIYF. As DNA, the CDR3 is TGTGCCAGCAGCCCCATATCTGGAAACACCATATATTTT. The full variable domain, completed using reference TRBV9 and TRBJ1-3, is DSGVTQTPKHLITATGQRVTLRCSPRSGDLSVYWYQQSLDQGLQFLIQYYNGEERAKGNILERFSAQQFPDLHSELNLSSLELGDSALYFCASSPISGNTIYFGEGSWLTVV.

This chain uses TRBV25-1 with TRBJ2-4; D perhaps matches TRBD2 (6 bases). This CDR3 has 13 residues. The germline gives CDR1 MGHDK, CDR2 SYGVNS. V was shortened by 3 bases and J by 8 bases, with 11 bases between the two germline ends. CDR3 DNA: TGTGCCAGCAGTGACTTCGGGGGACACATTCAGTACTTC. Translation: CASSDFGGHIQYF.

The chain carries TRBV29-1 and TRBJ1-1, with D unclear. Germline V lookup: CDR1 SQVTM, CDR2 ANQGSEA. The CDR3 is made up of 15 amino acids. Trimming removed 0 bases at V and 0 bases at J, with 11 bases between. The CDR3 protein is CSVEDPGRMNTEAFF. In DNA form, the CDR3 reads TGCAGCGTTGAAGACCCCGGACGGATGAACACTGAAGCTTTCTTT. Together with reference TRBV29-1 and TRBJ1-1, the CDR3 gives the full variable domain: SAVISQKPSRDICQRGTSLTIQCQVDSQVTMMFWYRQQPGQSLTLIATANQGSEATYESGFVIDKFPISRPNLTFSTLTVSNMSPEDSSIYLCSVEDPGRMNTEAFFGQGTRLTVV.

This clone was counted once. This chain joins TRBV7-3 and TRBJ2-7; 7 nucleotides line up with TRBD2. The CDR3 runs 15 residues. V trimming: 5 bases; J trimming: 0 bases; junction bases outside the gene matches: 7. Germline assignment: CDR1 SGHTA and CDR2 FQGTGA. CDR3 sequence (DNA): TGTGCCAGCAGCCCAGCGGGACGCCTCTCCTACGAGCAGTACTTC. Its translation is CASSPAGRLSYEQYF.

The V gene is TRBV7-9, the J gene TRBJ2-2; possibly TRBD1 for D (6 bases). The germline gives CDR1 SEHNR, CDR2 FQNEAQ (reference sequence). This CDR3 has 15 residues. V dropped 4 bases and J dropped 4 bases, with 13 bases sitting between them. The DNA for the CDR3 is TGTGCCAGCAGCTCCCTAGGACAGATCACCGGGGAGCTGTTTTTT. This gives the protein CASSSLGQITGELFF.

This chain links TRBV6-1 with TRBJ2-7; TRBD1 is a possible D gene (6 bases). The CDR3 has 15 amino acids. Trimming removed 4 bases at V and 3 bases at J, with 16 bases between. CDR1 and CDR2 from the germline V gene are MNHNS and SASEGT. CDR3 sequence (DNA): TGTGCCAGCAGTGTAAGTTGGGACATAAACTACGAGCAGTACTTC. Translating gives CASSVSWDINYEQYF.

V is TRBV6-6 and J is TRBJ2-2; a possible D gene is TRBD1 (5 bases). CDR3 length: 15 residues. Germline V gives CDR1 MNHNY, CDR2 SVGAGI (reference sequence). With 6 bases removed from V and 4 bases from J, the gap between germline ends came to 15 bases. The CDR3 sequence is CASSPDLRGTGELFF. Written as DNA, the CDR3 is TGTGCCAGCAGCCCCGACTTAAGGGGCACCGGGGAGCTGTTTTTT.

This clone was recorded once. The CDR3 sequence: CASRSSGGSQETQYF. The CDR3 DNA is TGTGCCAGCAGATCCTCGGGGGGGAGTCAAGAGACCCAGTACTTC. V and J are TRBV6-6 and TRBJ2-5; 8 positions agree with TRBD2. Germline V gene sequence: CDR1 MNHNY, CDR2 SVGAGI (reference sequence). The CDR3 has 15 residues. V shed 6 bases, J shed 2 bases, and the junction held 8 bases outside the gene matches.

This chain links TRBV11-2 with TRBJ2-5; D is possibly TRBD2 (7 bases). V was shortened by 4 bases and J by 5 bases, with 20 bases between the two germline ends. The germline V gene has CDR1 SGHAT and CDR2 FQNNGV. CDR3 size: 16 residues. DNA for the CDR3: TGTGCCAGCAGCTCCCCGCGACGAGGGAGGGGGGAGACCCAGTACTTC. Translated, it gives CASSSPRRGRGETQYF.

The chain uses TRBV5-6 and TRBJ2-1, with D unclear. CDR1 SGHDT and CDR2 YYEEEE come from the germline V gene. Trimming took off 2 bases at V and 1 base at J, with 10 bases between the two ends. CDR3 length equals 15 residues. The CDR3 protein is CASSLPTNSYNEQFF. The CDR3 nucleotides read TGTGCCAGCAGCTTACCCACAAATTCCTACAATGAGCAGTTCTTC.

CDR3 nucleotide sequence: TGTGCCAGCAGCTTGACCGGAACCGCTGGAAACACCATATATTTT. Its protein is CASSLTGTAGNTIYF. The chain employs TRBV5-5 and TRBJ1-3; D gene unclear. V lost 1 base, J lost 2 bases, and 10 bases lay in between. Germline V CDR1 and CDR2: SGHKS, YYEKEE (reference sequence). The CDR3 is 15 amino acids.

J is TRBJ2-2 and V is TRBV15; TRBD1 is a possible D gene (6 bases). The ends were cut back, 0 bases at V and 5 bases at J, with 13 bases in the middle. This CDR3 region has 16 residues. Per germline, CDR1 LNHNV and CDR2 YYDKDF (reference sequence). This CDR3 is CATSRDRGSGTGELFF. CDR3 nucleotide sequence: TGTGCCACCAGCAGAGATAGGGGGAGTGGGACCGGGGAGCTGTTTTTT.

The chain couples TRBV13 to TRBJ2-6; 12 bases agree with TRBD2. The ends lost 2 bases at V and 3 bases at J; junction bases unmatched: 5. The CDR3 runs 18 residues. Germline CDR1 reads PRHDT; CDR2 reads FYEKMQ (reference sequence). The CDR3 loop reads CASSLRLAGVVGANVLTF. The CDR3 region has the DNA TGTGCCAGCAGCTTAAGACTAGCGGGAGTGGTTGGGGCCAACGTCCTGACTTTC.

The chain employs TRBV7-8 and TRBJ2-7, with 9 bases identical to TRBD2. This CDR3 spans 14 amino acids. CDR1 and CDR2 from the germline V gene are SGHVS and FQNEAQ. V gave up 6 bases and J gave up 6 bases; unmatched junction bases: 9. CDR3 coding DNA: TGTGCCAGCAGTCCCGGGACTAGCAGAACCGAGCAGTACTTC. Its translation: CASSPGTSRTEQYF. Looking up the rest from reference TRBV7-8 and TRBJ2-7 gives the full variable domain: GAGVSQSPRYKVAKRGQDVALRCDPISGHVSLFWYQQALGQGPEFLTYFQNEAQLDKSGLPSDRFFAERPEGSVSTLKIQRTQQEDSAVYLCASSPGTSRTEQYFGPGTRLTVT.

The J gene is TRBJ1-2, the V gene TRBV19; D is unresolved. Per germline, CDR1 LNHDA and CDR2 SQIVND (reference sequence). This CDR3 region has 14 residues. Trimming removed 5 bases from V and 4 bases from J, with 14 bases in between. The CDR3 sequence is CASSADGGLYGYTF. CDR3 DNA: TGTGCCAGTAGTGCGGACGGAGGCCTCTATGGCTACACCTTC.

The CDR3 region has the DNA TGTGCCAGCAGTCCGGGACTAGCGGGCGGGTGGAATGAGCAGTTCTTC. It encodes CASSPGLAGGWNEQFF. The chain links TRBV27 to TRBJ2-1; 12 bases match TRBD2. V gave up 5 bases and J gave up 7 bases; unmatched junction bases: 9. Germline V CDR1 and CDR2: MNHEY, SMNVEV (reference sequence). This CDR3 is built from 16 residues.

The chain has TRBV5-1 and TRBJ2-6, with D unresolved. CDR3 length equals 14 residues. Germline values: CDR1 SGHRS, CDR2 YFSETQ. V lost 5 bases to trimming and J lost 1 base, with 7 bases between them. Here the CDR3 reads CASRDISGANVLTF. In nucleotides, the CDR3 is TGCGCCAGCAGGGATATATCTGGGGCCAACGTCCTGACTTTC.

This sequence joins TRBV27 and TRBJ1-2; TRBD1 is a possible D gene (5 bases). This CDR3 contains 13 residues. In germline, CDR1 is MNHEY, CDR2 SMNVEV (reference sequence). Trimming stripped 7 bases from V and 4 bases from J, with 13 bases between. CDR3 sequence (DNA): TGTGCCAGCACCTCAAGGGACGCCTATGGCTACACCTTC. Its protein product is CASTSRDAYGYTF.

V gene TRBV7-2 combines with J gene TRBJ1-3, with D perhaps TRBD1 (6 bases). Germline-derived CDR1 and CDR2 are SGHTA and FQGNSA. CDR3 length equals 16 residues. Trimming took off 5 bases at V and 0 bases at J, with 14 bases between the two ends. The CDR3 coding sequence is TGTGCCAGCAGCAGGGTAGGGGGAAGCTCTGGAAACACCATATATTTT. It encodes CASSRVGGSSGNTIYF.

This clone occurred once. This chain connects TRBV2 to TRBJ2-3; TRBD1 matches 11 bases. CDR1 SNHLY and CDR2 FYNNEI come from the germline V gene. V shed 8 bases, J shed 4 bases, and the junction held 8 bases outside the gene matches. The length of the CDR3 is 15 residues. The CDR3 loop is CASSPGQGGADTQYF. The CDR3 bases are TGTGCCAGCTCCCCGGGACAGGGGGGGGCAGATACGCAGTATTTT.

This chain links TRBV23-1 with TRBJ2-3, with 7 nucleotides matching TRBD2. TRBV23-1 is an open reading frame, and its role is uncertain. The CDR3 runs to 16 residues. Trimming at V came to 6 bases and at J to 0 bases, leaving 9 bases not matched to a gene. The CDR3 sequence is CASSRPSGISTDTQYF. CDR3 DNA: TGCGCCAGCAGCCGACCTAGCGGTATTAGCACAGATACGCAGTATTTT.

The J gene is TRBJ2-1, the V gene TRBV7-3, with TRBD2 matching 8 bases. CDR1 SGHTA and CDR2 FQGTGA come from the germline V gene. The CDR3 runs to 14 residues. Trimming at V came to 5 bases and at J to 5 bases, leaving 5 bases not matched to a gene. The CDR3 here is CASSPPGGDNEQFF. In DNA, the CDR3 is TGTGCCAGCAGCCCCCCGGGGGGGGACAATGAGCAGTTCTTC.

The chain's CDR3 is CASSTGVRGHQPQHF. Here the CDR3 DNA reads TGTGCCAGCAGCACTGGGGTTAGGGGCCATCAGCCCCAGCATTTT. V gene TRBV7-2 combines with J gene TRBJ1-5; a weak D match, TRBD1 (5 bases). The V end was cut by 5 bases, the J end by 5 bases, with 16 bases between. This CDR3 contains 15 residues. The V gene's germline CDR1 is SGHTA and CDR2 FQGNSA.